The rows below give T cell receptor beta chains drawn from one sample of a study of identical twins. One entry per CDR3 protein results from TCRdb running MiXCR on the 5' RACE reads. The top ten clones hold less than 15% of a sample with roughly 720,000 distinct CDR3 sequences, roughly 18% of them seen once. This sample also appeared in a second study, on T cells expressing NK-cell markers.

Source material: PBMCs. The receptors stem from a young woman in good health. CDR3s include the opening cysteine and the closing phenylalanine or tryptophan. A D gene is named only where the DNA matches it firmly. Some rows mark clone size as missing; the rest say once, few, many or name a class of expanded clone.

clone_size j_call d_call v_call cdr3_nt cdr3_aa
- TRBJ2-1 - TRBV20-1 TGCAGTGCTATGCGACTAAGCGCCAATGAGCAGTTCTTC CSAMRLSANEQFF
- TRBJ1-2 - TRBV2 TGTGCCAGCAACAGTCACCTTTATGGCTACACCTTC CASNSHLYGYTF
few TRBJ1-2 - TRBV9 TGTGCCAGCAGCGTAGTCGCAGGCCCTAACTATGGCTACACCTTC CASSVVAGPNYGYTF
few TRBJ2-3 TRBD1 TRBV4-2 TGTGCCAGCAGCCAAACCTCACAGGGGAGTAGCACAGATACGCAGTATTTT CASSQTSQGSSTDTQYF
few TRBJ2-1 TRBD2 TRBV20-1 TGCAGTGCTAGTTTACTGGGGGGGTCCTACAATGAGCAGTTCTTC CSASLLGGSYNEQFF
- TRBJ2-7 - TRBV11-2 TGTGCCAGCAGCTCTATATCTCTCATCAAAGCCGTCAGAACCTACGAGCAGTACTTC CASSSISLIKAVRTYEQYF
- TRBJ2-3 - TRBV7-8 TGTGCCAGCAGCTTAGAGGGCGGGCTTAGCACAGATACGCAGTATTTT CASSLEGGLSTDTQYF
few TRBJ1-5 - TRBV3-1 TGTGCCAGCAGCCAATCGGACAGTCACCGCAATCAGCCCCAGCATTTT CASSQSDSHRNQPQHF
- TRBJ2-7 - TRBV5-1 TGCGCCAGCAGGATCAGGGACACCAACTACGAGCAGTACTTC CASRIRDTNYEQYF
many TRBJ2-1 - TRBV5-1 TGCGCCAGCAGCTTGTTGGCTAGCGCTCACAATGAGCAGTTCTTC CASSLLASAHNEQFF
- TRBJ2-1 TRBD2 TRBV9 TGTGCCAGCAGCGTAGGACTAGCGATAGACAATGAGCAGTTCTTC CASSVGLAIDNEQFF
few TRBJ2-7 - TRBV24-1 TGTGCCACCAGTGATTCGAAGTCCAGGGCGGACGAGCAGTACTTC CATSDSKSRADEQYF
- TRBJ2-3 TRBD2 TRBV20-1 TGCAGTGCTAGAGTTAGCGGGAGGGGGTTGGCAGATACGCAGTATTTT CSARVSGRGLADTQYF
- TRBJ2-1 TRBD2 TRBV5-1 TGCGCCAGCAGCGACGGGACTAGCGCGCGCAATGAGCAGTTCTTC CASSDGTSARNEQFF
many TRBJ2-5 - TRBV4-2 TGTGCCAGCAGCCAAGACGGGACCGTCCAAGAGACCCAGTACTTC CASSQDGTVQETQYF
few TRBJ2-1 - TRBV20-1 TGCAGTGCGGACTCCTCTGGGGGTGATGAGCAGTTCTTC CSADSSGGDEQFF
few TRBJ2-1 - TRBV18 TGTGCCAGCTCACGAGCGTGGGAGACCCCCTACAATGAGCAGTTCTTC CASSRAWETPYNEQFF
few TRBJ2-7 TRBD2 TRBV5-1 TGCGCCAGCAGCTTGGCCCTTAGCGGGAGCATTTTGTACGAGCAGTACTTC CASSLALSGSILYEQYF
- TRBJ2-2 - TRBV29-1 TGCAGCGTTTCGGGGGACTACACCGGGGAGCTGTTTTTT CSVSGDYTGELFF
few TRBJ2-3 TRBD2 TRBV24-1 TGTGCCACCAGTGACCGCTCCTCAGCGGGAGGGGCTGATACGCAGTATTTT CATSDRSSAGGADTQYF
- TRBJ1-1 TRBD1 TRBV25-1 TGTGCCAGCAGTGAATTGAGGGGGCCCTCGAACACTGAAGCTTTCTTT CASSELRGPSNTEAFF
few TRBJ2-2 - TRBV12-3/TRBV12-4 TGTGCCAGCAGTTCCTTCGCCGAAGCTAACACCGGGGAGCTGTTTTTT CASSSFAEANTGELFF
- TRBJ1-2 TRBD1 TRBV2 TGTGCCAGCAGTGATCGGGACAGAACATCGGCTAACTATGGCTACACCTTC CASSDRDRTSANYGYTF
few TRBJ2-3 - TRBV7-2 TGTGCCAGCAGCTCTCAAAAGTGGGGAGATACGCAGTATTTT CASSSQKWGDTQYF